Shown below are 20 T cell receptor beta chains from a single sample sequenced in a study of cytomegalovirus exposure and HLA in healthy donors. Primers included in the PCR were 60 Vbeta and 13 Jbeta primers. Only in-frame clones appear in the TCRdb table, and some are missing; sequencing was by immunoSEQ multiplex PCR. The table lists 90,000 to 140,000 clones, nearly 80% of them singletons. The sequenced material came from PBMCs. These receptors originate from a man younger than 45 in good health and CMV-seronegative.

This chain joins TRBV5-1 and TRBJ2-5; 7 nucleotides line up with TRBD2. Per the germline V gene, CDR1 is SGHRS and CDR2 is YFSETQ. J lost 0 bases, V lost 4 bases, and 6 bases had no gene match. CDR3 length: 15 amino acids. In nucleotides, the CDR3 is TGCGCCAGCAGCATAGTGGGGGGGGACCAAGAGACCCAGTACTTC. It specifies CASSIVGGDQETQYF.

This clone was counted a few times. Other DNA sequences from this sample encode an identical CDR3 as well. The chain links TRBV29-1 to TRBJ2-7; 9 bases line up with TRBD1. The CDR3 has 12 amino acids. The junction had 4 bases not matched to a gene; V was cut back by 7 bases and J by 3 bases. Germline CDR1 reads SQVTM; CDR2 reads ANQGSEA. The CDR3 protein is CSAGQGRYEQYF. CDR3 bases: TGCAGCGCCGGACAGGGGCGCTACGAGCAGTACTTC.

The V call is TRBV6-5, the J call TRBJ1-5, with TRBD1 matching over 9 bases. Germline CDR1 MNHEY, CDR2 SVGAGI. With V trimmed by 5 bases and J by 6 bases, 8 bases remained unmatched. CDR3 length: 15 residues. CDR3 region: CASSTTQGAFQPQHF. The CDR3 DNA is TGTGCCAGCAGTACCACACAGGGGGCTTTTCAGCCCCAGCATTTT.

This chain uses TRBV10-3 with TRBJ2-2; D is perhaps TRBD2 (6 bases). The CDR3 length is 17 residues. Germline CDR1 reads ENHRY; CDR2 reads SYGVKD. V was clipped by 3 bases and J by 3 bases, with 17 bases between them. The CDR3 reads CAISDDGRDPYTGELFF. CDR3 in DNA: TGTGCCATCAGTGATGATGGGCGGGACCCATACACCGGGGAGCTGTTTTTT.

The CDR3 reads CASTYRGFTEAFF. The CDR3 DNA follows: TGTGCCAGCACCTACAGGGGGTTCACTGAAGCTTTCTTT. This chain connects TRBV25-1 to TRBJ1-1; 8 nucleotides align to TRBD1. Germline V gives CDR1 MGHDK, CDR2 SYGVNS. Trimming took 7 bases from V and 4 from J; bases not matched to a gene: 5. This CDR3 is 13 amino acids long.

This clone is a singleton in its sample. DNA for the CDR3: TGTGCCAGCAGCTTAGTAGGACAGCAAAACTACACCTTC. Translating it yields CASSLVGQQNYTF. The rearrangement joins TRBV7-6 to TRBJ1-2; D is possibly TRBD1 (6 bases). V was clipped by 1 base and J by 10 bases, with 13 bases between them. This CDR3 is 13 amino acids long. CDR1 and CDR2 (germline): SGHVS, FNYEAQ.

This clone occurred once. CDR3 in DNA: TGTGCCAGCAGCTTAGGTGCGGGGGGACCGACCATCGAGCAGTACTTC. This encodes CASSLGAGGPTIEQYF. The rearrangement uses TRBV7-6 and TRBJ2-7, with 8 bases fitting TRBD2. Germline V gene lookup returns CDR1 SGHVS and CDR2 FNYEAQ. The CDR3 extends over 16 amino acids. V trimming: 1 base; J trimming: 6 bases; junction bases outside the gene matches: 11.

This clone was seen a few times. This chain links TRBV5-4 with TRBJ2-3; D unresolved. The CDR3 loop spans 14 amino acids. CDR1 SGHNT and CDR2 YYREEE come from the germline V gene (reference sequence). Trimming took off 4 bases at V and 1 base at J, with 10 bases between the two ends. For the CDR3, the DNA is TGTGCCAGCAGCCCCTCGGTGGGCACAGATACGCAGTATTTT. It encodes CASSPSVGTDTQYF.

CDR3 protein: CASSPGTGHTDTQYF. The DNA for the CDR3 is TGTGCCAGCAGTCCAGGGACGGGACACACAGATACGCAGTATTTT. The chain joins TRBV27 to TRBJ2-3; possibly TRBD1 for D (6 bases). The CDR3 sequence is 15 residues long. The germline V and J ends were trimmed by 5 bases and 2 bases, with 14 bases remaining between them. Looked up from germline, CDR1 is MNHEY and CDR2 is SMNVEV (reference sequence).

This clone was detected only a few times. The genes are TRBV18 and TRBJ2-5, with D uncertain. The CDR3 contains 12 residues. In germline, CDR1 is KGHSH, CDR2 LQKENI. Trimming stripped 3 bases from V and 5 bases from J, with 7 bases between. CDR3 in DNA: TGTGCCAGCTCACCTCGCGCGGAGACCCAGTACTTC. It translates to CASSPRAETQYF.

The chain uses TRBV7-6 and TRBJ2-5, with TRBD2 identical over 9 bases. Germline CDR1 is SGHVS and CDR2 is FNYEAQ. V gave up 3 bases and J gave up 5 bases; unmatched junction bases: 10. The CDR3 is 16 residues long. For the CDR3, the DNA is TGTGCCAGCAGCTTTAGTAGCGGGGGACCGTGGGAGACCCAGTACTTC. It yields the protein CASSFSSGGPWETQYF.

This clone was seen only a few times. For the CDR3, the DNA is TGTGCCAGCAGCTCATTTGCGCGGGGTGGAAACAGGGAGCAGTTCTTC. Amino acids: CASSSFARGGNREQFF. The chain has TRBV7-2 and TRBJ2-1; D possibly corresponds to TRBD2 (6 bases). V lost 4 bases to trimming and J lost 10 bases, with 23 bases between them. Germline V CDR1 and CDR2: SGHTA, FQGNSA. CDR3 size: 16 residues.

DNA for the CDR3: TGTGCCAGCAGCTCCGATGGGGCGGGAGGCACAGATACGCAGTATTTT. This encodes CASSSDGAGGTDTQYF. This chain uses TRBV11-2 with TRBJ2-3; 7 positions match TRBD2. This CDR3 region has 16 residues. Germline trimming cut 4 bases from V and 1 base from J; bases unmatched to any gene: 8. Germline V gives CDR1 SGHAT, CDR2 FQNNGV.

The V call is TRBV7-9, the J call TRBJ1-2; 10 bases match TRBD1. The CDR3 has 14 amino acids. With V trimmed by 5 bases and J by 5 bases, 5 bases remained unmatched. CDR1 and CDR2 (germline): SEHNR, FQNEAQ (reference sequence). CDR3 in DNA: TGTGCCAGCAGCACGACAGGGGGCTGGTATGGCTACACCTTC. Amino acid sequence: CASSTTGGWYGYTF.

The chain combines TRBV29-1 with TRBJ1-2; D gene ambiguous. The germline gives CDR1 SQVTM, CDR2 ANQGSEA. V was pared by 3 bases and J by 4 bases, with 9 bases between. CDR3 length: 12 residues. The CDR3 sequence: CSVERSPYGYTF. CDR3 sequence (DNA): TGCAGCGTTGAGCGATCCCCCTATGGCTACACCTTC.

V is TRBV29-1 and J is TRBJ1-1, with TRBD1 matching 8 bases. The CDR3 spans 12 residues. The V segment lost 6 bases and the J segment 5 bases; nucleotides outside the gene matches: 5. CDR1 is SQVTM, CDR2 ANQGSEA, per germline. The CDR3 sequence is CSVDRGGTEAFF. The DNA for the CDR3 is TGCAGCGTAGACAGGGGAGGGACTGAAGCTTTCTTT.

CDR3: CASSPRWTGGTGANVLTF. CDR3 nucleotides: TGTGCCAGCTCACCACGGTGGACAGGGGGTACTGGGGCCAACGTCCTGACTTTC. The V call is TRBV18, the J call TRBJ2-6, with 10 bases fitting TRBD1. In germline, CDR1 is KGHSH, CDR2 LQKENI. This CDR3 region has 18 residues. Trimming cost V 1 base and J 2 bases; bases outside gene matches: 5.

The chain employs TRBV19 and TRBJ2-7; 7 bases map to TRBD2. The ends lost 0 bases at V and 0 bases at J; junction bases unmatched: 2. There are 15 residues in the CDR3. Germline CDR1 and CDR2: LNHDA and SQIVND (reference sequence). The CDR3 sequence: CASSIEGGYSYEQYF. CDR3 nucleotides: TGTGCCAGTAGTATAGAGGGAGGGTACTCCTACGAGCAGTACTTC. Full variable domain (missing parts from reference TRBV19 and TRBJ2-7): DGGITQSPKYLFRKEGQNVTLSCEQNLNHDAMYWYRQDPGQGLRLIYYSQIVNDFQKGDIAEGYSVSREKKESFPLTVTSAQKNPTAFYLCASSIEGGYSYEQYFGPGTRLTVT.

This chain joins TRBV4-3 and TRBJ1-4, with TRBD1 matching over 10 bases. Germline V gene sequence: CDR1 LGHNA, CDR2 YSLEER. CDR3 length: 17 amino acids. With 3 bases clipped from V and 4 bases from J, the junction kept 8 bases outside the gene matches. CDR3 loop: CASSHGDRGDLNEKLFF. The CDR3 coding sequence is TGCGCCAGCAGCCATGGGGACAGGGGCGACCTTAATGAAAAACTGTTTTTT.

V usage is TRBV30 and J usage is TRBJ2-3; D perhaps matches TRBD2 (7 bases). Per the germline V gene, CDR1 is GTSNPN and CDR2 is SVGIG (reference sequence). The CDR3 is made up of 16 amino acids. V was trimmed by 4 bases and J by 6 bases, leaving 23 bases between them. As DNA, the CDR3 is TGTGCCTGGACCAGAAGGGGGGGCGGAAGGGTCGATACGCAGTATTTT. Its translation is CAWTRRGGGRVDTQYF. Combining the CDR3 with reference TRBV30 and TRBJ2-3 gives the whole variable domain SQTIHQWPATLVQPVGSPLSLECTVEGTSNPNLYWYRQAAGRGLQLLFYSVGIGQISSEVPQNLSASRPQDRQFILSSKKLLLSDSGFYLCAWTRRGGGRVDTQYFGPGTRLTVL.